This T cell receptor beta chain emerged from a study of read filtering for tumor transcriptome and immune sequencing. Turning to the study itself: R-ISS stage counts were about eight for I, around 17 for II, 6 or 7 for III. The study's findings and limits: The CD138-negative fraction was mixed bone marrow immune cells, not pure T cells. IR-seq captured clonotypes deeper and more reliably than RNA-seq.

In its sample, this clonotype was seen a few times. Its antigen is unidentified. The CDR3 has 13 amino acids. Molecular barcoded adaptors covering alpha/delta and beta/gamma chains were used on around 370 ng RNA. TCRdb re-derived calls from the reads in MiXCR, one entry per CDR3 protein. The sample lists approximately 40,000 distinct CDR3 sequences, roughly an eighth occurring once. The chain carries TRBV21-1 and TRBJ2-7; the DNA was not compared with TRBD1, the D call given in the table. TRBV21-1 is a pseudogene segment. The sequence was obtained from a donor over 35 with multiple myeloma. Sequencing was carried out using a population of CD138-negative cells sorted from bone marrow. CDR3 in amino acids: CGSSSRTGGEQYF. CDR3 DNA: TGTGGCAGCAGCTCCCGGACAGGGGGGGAGCAGTACTTC.